This paragraph reports one TCR beta chain. Amplification of TCR alpha and beta CDR3 regions from RNA used iRepertoire nested multiplex PCR. TCRdb passed the multiplex PCR reads through MiXCR, listing each CDR3 protein once. Altogether approximately 400,000 distinct CDR3 sequences are present, roughly two fifths being singletons, with the ten largest covering around 11%. The record originates from a study of glioma-infiltrating T cells. This TCR was recovered from a human donor with low-grade glioma or glioblastoma, undergoing nonglioma brain surgery, or in good health (not recorded which). The sequencing sample was made of glioma tissue, nonneoplastic brain tissue, or PBMCs (not recorded which).

The CDR3 sequence: CATSDFKHKETQYF. In DNA form, the CDR3 reads TGTGCCACCAGTGATTTCAAGCACAAAGAGACCCAGTACTTC. The genes are TRBV24-1 and TRBJ2-5; D gene ambiguous. Germline loops: CDR1 KGHDR, CDR2 SFDVKD. V was shortened by 1 base and J by 3 bases, with 8 bases between the two germline ends. This CDR3 region has 14 residues.